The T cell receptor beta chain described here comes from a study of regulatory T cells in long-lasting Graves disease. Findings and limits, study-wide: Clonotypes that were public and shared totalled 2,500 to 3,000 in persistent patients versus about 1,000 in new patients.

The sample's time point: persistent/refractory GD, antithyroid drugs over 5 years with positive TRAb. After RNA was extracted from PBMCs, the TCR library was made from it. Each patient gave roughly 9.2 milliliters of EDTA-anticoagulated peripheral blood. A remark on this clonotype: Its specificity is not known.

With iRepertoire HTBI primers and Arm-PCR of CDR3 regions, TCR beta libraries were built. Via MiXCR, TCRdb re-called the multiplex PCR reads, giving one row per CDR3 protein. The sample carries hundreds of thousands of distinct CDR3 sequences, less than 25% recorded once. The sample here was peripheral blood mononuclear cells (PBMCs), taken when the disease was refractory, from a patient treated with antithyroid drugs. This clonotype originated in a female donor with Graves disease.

The DNA of the CDR3 is TGTGCCAGCAGCTTAGTTCAGGGAGGGCAGCCCCAGCATTTT. This translates into CASSLVQGGQPQHF. The chain employs TRBV7-2 and TRBJ1-5; possibly TRBD1 for D (5 bases). CDR1 is SGHTA, CDR2 FQGNSA, per germline. The V gene lost 1 base and the J gene lost 7 bases, with 11 bases spanning the gap. This CDR3 comprises 14 residues.